The 27 T cell receptor beta chains listed next were all sequenced from one sample in a study of Ad26.COV2.S vaccination and SARS-CoV-2 variants. Treatment described: around 19 received Ad26.COV2.S at low or high dose, single or two shots; roughly five received placebo; per-sample allocation not given. Samples analyzed were those drawn on day 63 after the first vaccine or placebo injection. Generated by immunoSEQ multiplex PCR, the TCRdb table keeps only in-frame clones and is missing some. The data show nearly 400,000 clones, 89% seen once. The sequences come from peripheral blood, collected in a trial of Ad26.COV2.S vaccine versus placebo. These receptors all stem from a person aged 18-60 years who received the Ad26.COV2.S COVID-19 vaccine or a placebo.

This CDR3 is CASTRGTGEITDTQYF. As DNA, the CDR3 is TGCGCCAGCACTCGGGGGACAGGGGAAATCACAGATACGCAGTATTTT. The chain links TRBV5-1 to TRBJ2-3, with 10 bases matching TRBD1. CDR3 length: 16 residues. After removal of 6 bases from V and 2 bases from J, the junction contained 9 bases not matched to a gene. CDR1 and CDR2 (germline): SGHRS, YFSETQ.

The V and J genes are TRBV5-4 and TRBJ2-3; TRBD2 matches at 9 bases. The V and J ends lost 0 bases and 6 bases, in that order; junction bases with no gene match: 5. Germline values: CDR1 SGHNT, CDR2 YYREEE (reference sequence). CDR3 length: 15 residues. CDR3: CASSLGGRAYDTQYF. The CDR3 coding sequence is TGTGCCAGCAGCTTGGGCGGGAGGGCCTATGATACGCAGTATTTT. Filled out from reference TRBV5-4 and TRBJ2-3, the complete variable domain reads ETGVTQSPTHLIKTRGQQVTLRCSSQSGHNTVSWYQQALGQGPQFIFQYYREEENGRGNFPPRFSGLQFPNYSSELNVNALELDDSALYLCASSLGGRAYDTQYFGPGTRLTVL.

This chain joins TRBV7-6 and TRBJ2-7, with 9 nucleotides matching TRBD2. Germline loops: CDR1 SGHVS, CDR2 FNYEAQ. V shed 4 bases, J shed 6 bases, and the junction held 10 bases outside the gene matches. This CDR3 has 15 residues. The CDR3 DNA reads as TGTGCCAGCAGCTACGAGAGCGGGAGGTACAGCGAGCAGTACTTC. This sequence encodes CASSYESGRYSEQYF. The entire variable domain, with the rest obtained from reference TRBV7-6 and TRBJ2-7, is as follows: GAGVSQSPRYKVTKRGQDVALRCDPISGHVSLYWYRQALGQGPEFLTYFNYEAQQDKSGLPNDRFSAERPEGSISTLTIQRTEQRDSAMYRCASSYESGRYSEQYFGPGTRLTVT.

The genes are TRBV4-2 and TRBJ2-7; D is possibly TRBD2 (7 bases). The CDR3 contains 16 residues. V lost 1 base and J 0 bases, leaving 13 bases between the germline ends. The germline V gene encodes CDR1 LGHNA and CDR2 YNFKEQ. CDR3 in amino acids: CASSQGGGLSSYEQYF. CDR3 bases: TGTGCCAGCAGCCAAGGGGGGGGCCTAAGCTCCTACGAGCAGTACTTC.

This clone has only a few counts. The V call is TRBV6-5, the J call TRBJ1-4; TRBD1 is a possible D gene (6 bases). This CDR3 has 15 amino acids. Germline loops: CDR1 MNHEY, CDR2 SVGAGI. V lost 6 bases and J 6 bases, leaving 17 bases between the germline ends. The CDR3 nucleotides are TGTGCCAGCAGGTCATACGGGGGGCAGGATGAAAAACTGTTTTTT. It yields the protein CASRSYGGQDEKLFF.

The chain links TRBV5-1 to TRBJ2-7, with D uncertain. The length of the CDR3 is 14 residues. The germline V and J ends were trimmed by 1 base and 2 bases, with 10 bases remaining between them. Germline-derived CDR1 and CDR2 are SGHRS and YFSETQ. CDR3 sequence (DNA): TGCGCCAGCAGCTTGAGACCTGGGACCTACGAGCAGTACTTC. Its translation: CASSLRPGTYEQYF. Using reference TRBV5-1 and TRBJ2-7 for the parts outside the CDR3, the full variable domain is KAGVTQTPRYLIKTRGQQVTLSCSPISGHRSVSWYQQTPGQGLQFLFEYFSETQRNKGNFPGRFSGRQFSNSRSEMNVSTLELGDSALYLCASSLRPGTYEQYFGPGTRLTVT.

V gene TRBV5-4 combines with J gene TRBJ2-3; D may match TRBD1 or TRBD2 (5 bases each). The V gene's germline CDR1 is SGHNT and CDR2 YYREEE (reference sequence). CDR3 length: 15 amino acids. Trimming removed 4 bases at V and 5 bases at J, with 17 bases between. In DNA form, the CDR3 reads TGTGCCAGCAGCCACCAAGGGCGAGGGGTAGATACGCAGTATTTT. Amino acids: CASSHQGRGVDTQYF.

V and J are TRBV6-2 or TRBV6-3 and TRBJ2-3; 10 positions agree with TRBD2. Germline assignment: CDR1 MNHEY and CDR2 SVGEGT. The CDR3 runs to 17 residues. The trim removed 5 bases at V and 2 bases at J, leaving 10 bases unmatched. The DNA of the CDR3 is TGTGCCAGCAGTAGACTAGCGGGCCGGTGGATCACAGATACGCAGTATTTT. Protein: CASSRLAGRWITDTQYF.

The chain carries TRBV10-3 and TRBJ1-1, with D perhaps TRBD1 (5 bases). There are 12 residues in the CDR3. Germline assignment: CDR1 ENHRY and CDR2 SYGVKD. Trimming removed 6 bases at V and 1 base at J, with 6 bases between. The CDR3 nucleotides are TGTGCCATCAGGGGGGGGAACACTGAAGCTTTCTTT. Amino acids: CAIRGGNTEAFF.

The genes are TRBV4-2 and TRBJ2-3, with 10 positions matching TRBD2. Germline V gives CDR1 LGHNA, CDR2 YNFKEQ. This CDR3 region has 16 residues. V lost 4 bases and J lost 4; bases outside the gene matches: 8. DNA for the CDR3: TGTGCCAGCAGCCTAACCTTAGCGGGAGGTGCAGATACGCAGTATTTT. Protein product: CASSLTLAGGADTQYF.

Comments on this clone: Other DNA sequences in the same sample also yield this CDR3. The V call is TRBV5-4, the J call TRBJ2-1; D is undetermined. The length of the CDR3 is 13 residues. Germline loops: CDR1 SGHNT, CDR2 YYREEE (reference sequence). V shed 0 bases and J shed 8 bases, with 9 bases lying between them. DNA for the CDR3: TGTGCCAGCAGCTTGGTATCAAGCGATGAGCAGTTCTTC. It translates to CASSLVSSDEQFF.

This chain links TRBV7-2 with TRBJ1-6; D remains ambiguous. The CDR3 runs 17 residues. V shed 0 bases and J shed 2 bases, with 11 bases lying between them. Germline CDR1 reads SGHTA; CDR2 reads FQGNSA. The DNA for the CDR3 is TGTGCCAGCAGCTTAGCGATGGGTAACACCTATAATTCACCCCTCCACTTT. This translates into CASSLAMGNTYNSPLHF.

V is TRBV28 and J is TRBJ2-6; no clear D. The germline V and J ends were trimmed by 3 bases and 0 bases, with 9 bases remaining between them. Germline loops: CDR1 MDHEN, CDR2 SYDVKM. The CDR3 is 16 residues long. CDR3 sequence: CASSFSQISGANVLTF. Written as DNA, the CDR3 is TGTGCCAGCAGTTTTTCTCAGATCTCTGGGGCCAACGTCCTGACTTTC.

V gene TRBV10-3 combines with J gene TRBJ2-4, with D maybe TRBD2 (6 bases). The CDR3 covers 14 residues. V lost 10 bases, J lost 6 bases, and 19 bases lay in between. CDR1 is ENHRY and CDR2 is SYGVKD in the germline V gene. Here the CDR3 reads CATSGTEGGNIQYF. CDR3 nucleotides: TGTGCCACCTCCGGGACTGAAGGTGGAAACATTCAGTACTTC.

The chain combines TRBV3-1 (or the pseudogene TRBV3-2) with TRBJ1-1; perhaps TRBD1 as D (5 bases). The V gene's germline CDR1 is LGHDT and CDR2 YNNKEL (reference sequence). CDR3 length: 14 residues. Trimming took 4 bases from V and 2 from J, leaving 11 bases between them. The CDR3 DNA sequence: TGTGCCAGCAGCCCCACCAGGGATAACACTGAAGCTTTCTTT. It yields the protein CASSPTRDNTEAFF.

The chain joins TRBV7-9 to TRBJ2-1; a possible D gene is TRBD1 (5 bases). The CDR3 loop spans 12 amino acids. Between the trimmed V and J ends, which lost 6 bases and 9 bases, there was a span of 12 bases. CDR1 is SEHNR and CDR2 is FQNEAQ in the germline V gene (reference sequence). The CDR3 sequence: CASSWGGAEQFF. CDR3 in DNA: TGTGCCAGCAGTTGGGGTGGGGCTGAGCAGTTCTTC.

This chain links TRBV9 with TRBJ2-2; D unclear. CDR1 and CDR2 (germline): SGDLS, YYNGEE. The CDR3 consists of 17 residues. V lost 4 bases to trimming and J lost 1 base, with 17 bases between them. Here the CDR3 reads CASSPTLVAQNTGELFF. CDR3 coding DNA: TGTGCCAGCAGCCCAACGTTGGTGGCCCAGAACACCGGGGAGCTGTTTTTT.

This chain connects TRBV29-1 to TRBJ1-4; TRBD1 agrees at 7 bases. Germline V CDR1 and CDR2: SQVTM, ANQGSEA. The V segment lost 6 bases and the J segment 7 bases; nucleotides outside the gene matches: 14. This CDR3 comprises 15 residues. The CDR3 DNA reads as TGCAGCGTCCGCGGTGACAGGGTAAAGAGTGAAAAACTGTTTTTT. This encodes CSVRGDRVKSEKLFF.

The rearrangement links TRBV11-2 to TRBJ2-1; 9 nucleotides agree with TRBD2. Germline values: CDR1 SGHAT, CDR2 FQNNGV. V was pared by 0 bases and J by 4 bases, with 1 base of the junction left unmatched. The CDR3 extends over 15 amino acids. CDR3 loop: CASSLDLAGYNEQFF. DNA of the CDR3: TGTGCCAGCAGCTTAGATCTAGCGGGGTACAATGAGCAGTTCTTC.

This clone was counted a single time. The rearrangement uses TRBV4-3 and TRBJ1-3, with 7 nucleotides matching TRBD1. The ends lost 3 bases at V and 4 bases at J; junction bases unmatched: 9. This CDR3 has 16 residues. Germline assignment: CDR1 LGHNA and CDR2 YSLEER. Here the CDR3 DNA reads TGCGCCAGCAGCCACCGATACGACAGGGAAGGAAACACCATATATTTT. Translated: CASSHRYDREGNTIYF.

V is TRBV12-3 or TRBV12-4 and J is TRBJ2-7; D is possibly TRBD1 (5 bases). The CDR3 runs 13 residues. V was trimmed by 2 bases and J by 7 bases, leaving 12 bases between them. CDR3 region: CASSLNRLGEQYF. CDR3 bases: TGTGCCAGCAGTTTAAACAGGTTGGGGGAGCAGTACTTC.

The genes are TRBV11-3 and TRBJ2-1; D is perhaps TRBD1 (6 bases). There are 14 residues in the CDR3. Looked up from germline, CDR1 is SGHNT and CDR2 is YENEEA. Trimming stripped 5 bases from V and 7 bases from J, with 15 bases between. The CDR3 coding sequence is TGTGCCAGCAGCCCGAGACAGGTTGGAAATGAGCAGTTCTTC. Protein product: CASSPRQVGNEQFF.

This rearrangement joins TRBV10-3 to TRBJ2-1, with D tentatively TRBD1 (6 bases). This CDR3 has 13 residues. V gave up 3 bases and J gave up 8 bases, with 11 bases separating them. CDR1 and CDR2 (germline): ENHRY, SYGVKD. The CDR3 DNA sequence: TGTGCCATCAGTGAAAGGGGGTTCGATGAGCAGTTCTTC. This gives the protein CAISERGFDEQFF.

The CDR3 loop reads CASSPTMDRKAFF. The CDR3 bases are TGTGCCAGCAGCCCCACCATGGACAGAAAAGCTTTCTTT. V is TRBV7-9 and J is TRBJ1-1; D is possibly TRBD1 (6 bases). Germline CDR1 and CDR2: SEHNR and FQNEAQ (reference sequence). Trimming shortened V by 5 bases and J by 9 bases, and 16 bases separated the two germline ends. There are 13 residues in the CDR3.

V is TRBV28 and J is TRBJ2-1; D possibly matches TRBD1 or TRBD2 (6 bases each). V was shortened by 8 bases and J by 3 bases, with 17 bases between the two germline ends. Germline values: CDR1 MDHEN, CDR2 SYDVKM. The CDR3 sequence is 15 residues long. CDR3 residues: CASGGQGRSYNEQFF. Written as DNA, the CDR3 is TGTGCCAGCGGGGGGCAGGGGAGGAGCTACAATGAGCAGTTCTTC.

The rearrangement joins TRBV3-1 (or the pseudogene TRBV3-2) to TRBJ2-3; TRBD2 aligns across 9 bases. Germline V gives CDR1 LGHDT, CDR2 YNNKEL (reference sequence). The CDR3 has 14 amino acids. The trim removed 6 bases at V and 4 bases at J, leaving 5 bases unmatched. CDR3 sequence: CASSYGLASDTQYF. The DNA of the CDR3 is TGTGCCAGCAGTTACGGACTAGCGTCAGATACGCAGTATTTT.

The chain has TRBV28 and TRBJ2-7, with D maybe TRBD2 (6 bases). This CDR3 region has 16 residues. Germline lookup yields CDR1 MDHEN and CDR2 SYDVKM. V lost 1 base, J lost 3 bases, and 16 bases lay in between. CDR3 sequence reads: CASSLSGDWIYYEQYF. The DNA of the CDR3 is TGTGCCAGCAGTTTATCGGGGGATTGGATCTACTACGAGCAGTACTTC. Looking up the rest from reference TRBV28 and TRBJ2-7 gives the full variable domain: DVKVTQSSRYLVKRTGEKVFLECVQDMDHENMFWYRQDPGLGLRLIYFSYDVKMKEKGDIPEGYSVSREKKERFSLILESASTNQTSMYLCASSLSGDWIYYEQYFGPGTRLTVT.